This paragraph covers one TCR beta chain sequence. The antigen is undetermined. This sample stems from a study of OX40 agonist ivuxolimab in advanced cancers. The repertoire was sequenced with immunoSEQ multiplex PCR; TCRdb's copy has only in-frame clones and lacks some. The sample has approximately 90,000 clones, roughly 90% seen once. With 2 bases removed from V and 0 bases from J, the gap between germline ends came to 10 bases. The CDR3 is 16 amino acids. Germline V lookup: CDR1 SNHLY, CDR2 FYNNEI. Regarding the study as a whole: Low normalized T-cell clonal expansion also characterized some of the nonresponders.

Sample: CD4+ or CD8+ T cells sorted from blood, taken in a trial of the OX40 agonist ivuxolimab. V usage is TRBV2 and J usage is TRBJ1-4; D call uncertain. The clonotype comes from an adult with an advanced solid tumor such as melanoma, head and neck, liver or kidney cancer. CDR3 region: CASSERAGATNEKLFF. In DNA form, the CDR3 reads TGTGCCAGCAGTGAAAGGGCAGGCGCAACTAATGAAAAACTGTTTTTT.